A selection of T cell receptor beta chains follows, all from one sample in a study of patients and donors after allogeneic stem cell transplantation. TCRdb re-analysed the RT-PCR reads in MiXCR, keeping a single row per CDR3 protein. The table has approximately 27,000 distinct CDR3 sequences, roughly 8% seen once. Specimen: blood, either unsorted or a sorted T cell fraction (not recorded which). The receptors were gathered from a human donor who was either an allogeneic HSCT recipient or a stem cell or donor lymphocyte infusion donor (not recorded which). It is not recorded whose cells these are; they may come from a transplant donor. Both conserved end residues are part of each CDR3. D genes are given only for firm matches. Clone sizes are given selectively: once, few, many, or a class where the clone is expanded.

- | TRBJ2-1 | TRBV28 | many | CASRKVGGHNEQFF
TRBD1 | TRBJ1-1 | TRBV11-3 | - | CASPTGPAEAFF
- | TRBJ1-5 | TRBV21-1 | few | CASSKGTGGNQPQHF
- | TRBJ1-1 | TRBV7-9 | - | CASSLGGSWMNTEAFF
- | TRBJ2-1 | TRBV7-3 | many | CASSLMSPQSSYDNEQFF
- | TRBJ1-5 | TRBV6-2/TRBV6-3 | - | CASSAIGDQPQHF
- | TRBJ1-2 | TRBV7-9 | many | CASSPDVGGTYGYTF
- | TRBJ2-1 | TRBV20-1 | many | CSAPRDFAYNEQFF
- | TRBJ1-3 | TRBV6-1 | few | CASSGRQTSGNTIYF
TRBD1 | TRBJ2-7 | TRBV15 | - | CATSRDWSTGDYEQYF
- | TRBJ2-7 | TRBV20-1 | many | CSARDLGIPPYEQYF
TRBD2 | TRBJ2-1 | TRBV7-9 | many | CASSLGSGRGNEQFF
- | TRBJ1-6 | TRBV12-3/TRBV12-4 | many | CASSLSGVDSPLHF
TRBD1 | TRBJ1-1 | TRBV7-9 | few | CASSYHRGQDTEAFF
TRBD1 | TRBJ1-2 | TRBV7-9 | medium-sized | CASSLLSGGDGYTF
TRBD1 | TRBJ2-7 | TRBV7-6 | many | CASSHPGQGNTEQYF
- | TRBJ1-1 | TRBV5-1 | few | CASSTQDPNTEAFF
- | TRBJ1-2 | TRBV5-1 | - | CASSLEAGGGYGYTF
TRBD1 | TRBJ1-1 | TRBV29-1 | many | CSVLVQGRWTEAFF
TRBD2 | TRBJ2-3 | TRBV9 | many | CASSVDEGRLLRGTADTQYF
TRBD1 | TRBJ1-5 | TRBV11-2 | few | CASSYRRDSNYFTNQPQHF
- | TRBJ2-1 | TRBV18 | few | CASSQARSYNEQFF
TRBD1 | TRBJ1-5 | TRBV27 | many | CASRKDRGSGQPQHF
- | TRBJ1-2 | TRBV10-3 | - | CATATAMDNYGYTF
- | TRBJ1-4 | TRBV5-5 | - | CASSLRIGEGEKLFF
- | TRBJ2-1 | TRBV19 | many | CASSIATSYNEQFF
- | TRBJ1-1 | TRBV7-9 | - | CASSLMGIAEAFF
- | TRBJ2-3 | TRBV21-1 | - | CASSPRLTPPHTDTQYF
- | TRBJ1-5 | TRBV12-3/TRBV12-4 | - | CASSFSHPYQPQHF
TRBD1 | TRBJ1-1 | TRBV5-8 | few | CASSLEPQGGLTEAFF
- | TRBJ2-7 | TRBV7-8 | - | CASSQGGVAYEQYF
- | TRBJ2-1 | TRBV14 | - | CASSQDCGHSYNEQFF
- | TRBJ2-1 | TRBV20-1 | - | CSARSVRAGSYNEQFF
- | TRBJ2-7 | TRBV11-2 | many | CASSLSRSYEQYF
- | TRBJ1-2 | TRBV10-3 | many | CAISPMDPYYTF
- | TRBJ1-2 | TRBV27 | many | CASSLSSLTGYTF
- | TRBJ1-2 | TRBV7-9 | few | CASSLLLGPNYGYTF
- | TRBJ1-4 | TRBV15 | many | CATSAQGSTNEKLFF
- | TRBJ2-2 | TRBV7-9 | - | CASSLGRGELFF
- | TRBJ1-5 | TRBV6-1 | many | CASSEVGRGNQPQHF
- | TRBJ1-1 | TRBV18 | few | CASSPLPGSRGMNTEAFF
- | TRBJ2-7 | TRBV7-2 | many | CASSPRGGGSYEQYF
- | TRBJ1-2 | TRBV27 | - | CASSLSPGQTYGYTF
- | TRBJ1-6 | TRBV5-1 | medium-sized | CASSLEPGYNSPLHF
- | TRBJ1-5 | TRBV20-1 | - | CSARALGREIQPQHF
- | TRBJ1-1 | TRBV20-1 | - | CSASRVNTEAFF
TRBD2 | TRBJ2-5 | TRBV2 | - | CALKVGGGETQYF
- | TRBJ2-5 | TRBV5-1 | few | CPQETQYF
TRBD2 | TRBJ2-7 | TRBV9 | many | CASSPPGVAGVYEQYF